The next 32 T cell receptor beta chains were all read from a single sample in a study of response to subunit inactivated influenza vaccine. From the RT-PCR reads, TCRdb called clonotypes with MiXCR, one entry per CDR3 protein. The sample holds about 520,000 distinct CDR3 sequences, 9.5% to 12% seen once. Sample: PBMCs from blood, taken around seven weeks after vaccination. Receptors were obtained from a man in his fifties or sixties who received an inactivated influenza vaccine.

In its sample, this clonotype was seen many times. The chain recombines TRBV29-1 with TRBJ1-5; 8 nucleotides agree with TRBD1. The germline V gene encodes CDR1 SQVTM and CDR2 ANQGSEA. The CDR3 has 12 residues. Trimming took 7 bases from V and 6 from J; bases not matched to a gene: 5. CDR3 in DNA: TGCAGCGCTGGAGGACAGGGTCAGCCCCAGCATTTT. It specifies CSAGGQGQPQHF.

This clonotype was seen only a few times. V gene TRBV4-3 combines with J gene TRBJ1-6, with 7 bases aligning to TRBD1. CDR1 and CDR2 (germline): LGHNA, YSLEER. CDR3 length: 17 residues. V shed 1 base and J 0 bases; nucleotides not matched to a gene: 3. CDR3 in amino acids: CASSQGGQSSYNSPLHF. CDR3 in DNA: TGCGCCAGCAGCCAAGGGGGACAGAGCTCCTATAATTCACCCCTCCACTTT.

This clonotype was observed many times. V is TRBV29-1 and J is TRBJ2-1, with D hard to call. V shed 4 bases and J shed 7 bases, with 8 bases lying between them. Germline V gene data show CDR1 as SQVTM and CDR2 as ANQGSEA. The CDR3 is 11 residues long. The CDR3 loop reads CSVVVANEQFF. CDR3 sequence (DNA): TGCAGCGTTGTGGTTGCAAATGAGCAGTTCTTC.

This chain connects TRBV27 to TRBJ2-3; TRBD2 aligns across 11 bases. The V gene end was trimmed by 6 bases and the J gene end by 3 bases; junction bases not matched to a gene: 11. The CDR3 runs 17 residues. CDR1 and CDR2 (germline): MNHEY, SMNVEV (reference sequence). CDR3: CASRMGTSGKPTDTQYF. CDR3 sequence (DNA): TGTGCCAGCAGGATGGGGACTAGCGGAAAACCAACAGATACGCAGTATTTT.

The chain couples TRBV20-1 to TRBJ1-2; 7 positions agree with TRBD1. Germline values: CDR1 DFQATT, CDR2 SNEGSKA (reference sequence). CDR3 length: 13 residues. V lost 1 base and J lost 4; bases outside the gene matches: 3. CDR3 DNA sequence: TGCAGTGCTAGAGTAGCAGGGGGCTATGGCTACACCTTC. This sequence encodes CSARVAGGYGYTF.

Notes on this clonotype: An end of the junction differs from the germline gene, which may be a read error. V is TRBV20-1 and J is TRBJ1-2; D call uncertain. The CDR3 has 14 residues. CDR1 and CDR2 from the germline V gene are DFQATT and SNEGSKA (reference sequence). The CDR3: CSVRKGRWYYGYTF. The CDR3 bases are TGCAGTGTTAGAAAAGGGAGGTGGTACTATGGCTACACCTTC.

This clonotype was seen a handful of times. The chain links TRBV28 to TRBJ2-3; 8 bases map to TRBD1. The CDR3 sequence is 15 residues long. The germline CDR1 and CDR2 sequences are MDHEN and SYDVKM. After removal of 6 bases from V and 5 bases from J, the junction contained 10 bases not matched to a gene. As DNA, the CDR3 is TGTGCCAGCAGGCTTATTCGGACAGGGAGAGATACGCAGTATTTT. Translated: CASRLIRTGRDTQYF.

Ten or more counts support this clonotype. The V gene is TRBV12-3 or TRBV12-4, the J gene TRBJ1-2; D call uncertain. There are 11 residues in the CDR3. The ends were cut back, 6 bases at V and 4 bases at J, with 6 bases in the middle. Here the CDR3 reads CASRDGYGYTF. The DNA of the CDR3 is TGTGCCAGCAGGGACGGCTATGGCTACACCTTC.

V usage is TRBV7-2 and J usage is TRBJ2-7; D unclear. Germline values: CDR1 SGHTA, CDR2 FQGNSA. The CDR3 has 15 residues. V was trimmed by 5 bases and J by 5 bases, leaving 19 bases between them. CDR3: CASSPRTGWVHEQYF. In DNA, the CDR3 is TGTGCCAGCAGCCCTCGGACCGGGTGGGTCCACGAGCAGTACTTC.

This clonotype was detected only a few times. V is TRBV12-3 or TRBV12-4 and J is TRBJ1-1, with D tentatively TRBD1 (6 bases). V lost 4 bases to trimming and J lost 1 base, with 16 bases between them. The CDR3 spans 16 residues. CDR3 protein: CASSSPRQAPNTEAFF. The CDR3 bases are TGTGCCAGCAGTTCCCCACGACAGGCCCCGAACACTGAAGCTTTCTTT.

This clonotype was found a few times. This chain joins TRBV5-6 and TRBJ2-5, with 11 positions matching TRBD1. Looked up from germline, CDR1 is SGHDT and CDR2 is YYEEEE. J lost 5 bases, V lost 4 bases, and 7 bases had no gene match. The CDR3 has 15 residues. In nucleotides, the CDR3 is TGTGCCAGCAGCATCGGGACAGGGGGGTGGGAGACCCAGTACTTC. As protein: CASSIGTGGWETQYF.

The genes are TRBV7-9 and TRBJ2-5; no clear D. V was shortened by 4 bases and J by 7 bases, with 16 bases between the two germline ends. The germline gives CDR1 SEHNR, CDR2 FQNEAQ (reference sequence). CDR3 size: 14 residues. The chain's CDR3 is CASSSPRSLRTQYF. The CDR3 DNA reads as TGTGCCAGCAGCTCCCCTCGGTCTCTCAGGACCCAGTACTTC.

The chain links TRBV7-9 to TRBJ2-5, with 9 positions matching TRBD2. Germline trimming cut 5 bases from V and 5 bases from J; bases unmatched to any gene: 15. The CDR3 totals 17 residues. Germline assignment: CDR1 SEHNR and CDR2 FQNEAQ (reference sequence). The CDR3 DNA reads TGTGCCAGCAGCCCCGCCAGCGGGAGGCGGGGAGGGGAGACCCAGTACTTC. Its protein is CASSPASGRRGGETQYF.

There are a few counts of this clonotype. This chain joins TRBV4-1 and TRBJ2-7, with D perhaps TRBD2 (6 bases). Germline CDR1 MGHRA, CDR2 YSYEKL. The CDR3 has 15 residues. V was trimmed by 1 base and J by 4 bases, leaving 14 bases between them. CDR3 DNA: TGCGCCAGCAGCCAAGTAAAGGGACTGATGTACGAGCAGTACTTC. This sequence encodes CASSQVKGLMYEQYF.

The chain has TRBV15 and TRBJ2-2; no clear D gene. The V gene's germline CDR1 is LNHNV and CDR2 YYDKDF (reference sequence). The CDR3 covers 17 residues. Trimming left V 0 bases short and J 0 bases short, with 11 bases between. The CDR3 bases are TGTGCCACCAGCAGAGAATTCCGGGCAGCGAACACCGGGGAGCTGTTTTTT. Its translation: CATSREFRAANTGELFF.

There are many counts of this clonotype. The chain combines TRBV20-1 with TRBJ2-7, with D possibly matching TRBD2 (5 bases). Germline lookup yields CDR1 DFQATT and CDR2 SNEGSKA (reference sequence). This CDR3 contains 13 residues. Between the trimmed V and J ends, which lost 5 bases and 7 bases, there was a span of 18 bases. This CDR3 is CSALNSGPGEQYF. The CDR3 DNA reads as TGCAGTGCTCTAAACAGTGGACCGGGAGAGCAGTACTTC.

This clonotype was seen only a few times. This chain uses TRBV29-1 with TRBJ2-2; D is unresolved. The ends were cut back, 4 bases at V and 5 bases at J, with 8 bases in the middle. Germline V gives CDR1 SQVTM, CDR2 ANQGSEA. This CDR3 has 12 amino acids. The CDR3 here is CSVGGSTGELFF. Here the CDR3 DNA reads TGCAGCGTTGGGGGTTCAACCGGGGAGCTGTTTTTT.

In this sample, this clonotype turned up many times. The V call is TRBV29-1, the J call TRBJ2-1; perhaps TRBD2 as D (6 bases). This CDR3 has 14 residues. Germline values: CDR1 SQVTM, CDR2 ANQGSEA. V gave up 4 bases and J gave up 5 bases, with 15 bases separating them. The CDR3 sequence: CSVAFRRADNEQFF. The DNA of the CDR3 is TGCAGCGTTGCTTTTAGGAGGGCCGACAATGAGCAGTTCTTC.

This clonotype was detected a few times. The V call is TRBV5-1, the J call TRBJ1-4, with 9 bases matching TRBD1. V trimming: 3 bases; J trimming: 8 bases; junction bases outside the gene matches: 8. The CDR3 has 15 residues. Germline V CDR1 and CDR2: SGHRS, YFSETQ. The CDR3 here is CASSSYRGQGEKLFF. The CDR3, as DNA: TGCGCCAGCAGCTCGTACAGGGGGCAAGGGGAAAAACTGTTTTTT. The full variable domain, rest sourced from reference TRBV5-1 and TRBJ1-4, is KAGVTQTPRYLIKTRGQQVTLSCSPISGHRSVSWYQQTPGQGLQFLFEYFSETQRNKGNFPGRFSGRQFSNSRSEMNVSTLELGDSALYLCASSSYRGQGEKLFFGSGTQLSVL.

This clonotype occurred many times. This chain links TRBV29-1 with TRBJ2-5; weak D call: TRBD1 (5 bases). Per the germline V gene, CDR1 is SQVTM and CDR2 is ANQGSEA. V lost 3 bases and J 5 bases, leaving 16 bases between the germline ends. The CDR3 is made up of 14 amino acids. The CDR3 protein is CSVDLQGDGETQYF. Here the CDR3 DNA reads TGCAGCGTTGATTTACAAGGGGATGGGGAGACCCAGTACTTC.

Only a few counts were recorded for this clonotype. The J gene is TRBJ2-5, the V gene TRBV4-1, with D unresolved. Trimming left V 1 base short and J 2 bases short, with 8 bases between. CDR1 MGHRA and CDR2 YSYEKL come from the germline V gene. The CDR3 contains 14 residues. For the CDR3, the DNA is TGCGCCAGCAGCCAAGGTATACATCAAGAGACCCAGTACTTC. Translated, it gives CASSQGIHQETQYF.

The rearrangement joins TRBV12-3 or TRBV12-4 to TRBJ2-1; D is undetermined. V shed 5 bases and J shed 4 bases, with 21 bases lying between them. This CDR3 has 17 residues. The CDR3: CASSTNPRSPGYNEQFF. The CDR3, as DNA: TGTGCCAGCAGTACAAATCCTAGGTCCCCCGGATACAATGAGCAGTTCTTC.

This clonotype has a handful of counts. This chain connects TRBV20-1 to TRBJ1-2; maybe TRBD1 (5 bases). CDR1 DFQATT and CDR2 SNEGSKA come from the germline V gene (reference sequence). V lost 5 bases to trimming and J lost 8 bases, with 12 bases between them. This CDR3 contains 11 residues. The CDR3 region is CSASRDGGYTF. The CDR3 nucleotides read TGCAGTGCTTCTAGGGACGGGGGCTACACCTTC.

This clonotype showed up many times. V usage is TRBV6-5 and J usage is TRBJ2-1; D gene unclear. V was trimmed by 0 bases and J by 4 bases, leaving 13 bases between them. The germline CDR1 and CDR2 sequences are MNHEY and SVGAGI. The CDR3 is 16 amino acids. In nucleotides, the CDR3 is TGTGCCAGCAGTTACTCGAATTACAGAGCTTACAATGAGCAGTTCTTC. It codes for CASSYSNYRAYNEQFF.

Only one count was recorded for this clonotype. With a much larger clone just one base away, this may be a read error. The chain links TRBV27 to TRBJ2-5, with D tentatively TRBD1 or TRBD2 (6 bases each). Trimming stripped 4 bases from V and 7 bases from J, with 25 bases between. CDR1 is MNHEY and CDR2 is SMNVEV in the germline V gene (reference sequence). The CDR3 is made up of 17 amino acids. CDR3 sequence (DNA): TGTGCCAGCAGTTCCCAATGGGGGGCAGGGCGTCGAGGGACCCAGTACTTC. This codes for CASSSQWGAGRRGTQYF.

The chain couples TRBV20-1 to TRBJ1-2; no clear D. V shed 0 bases and J shed 6 bases, with 8 bases lying between them. This CDR3 region has 12 residues. Germline CDR1 is DFQATT and CDR2 is SNEGSKA (reference sequence). The CDR3 region is CSARDNLNGYTF. CDR3 sequence (DNA): TGCAGTGCTAGAGATAATCTTAATGGCTACACCTTC.

The table lists this clonotype with many counts. This chain links TRBV20-1 with TRBJ2-7; D tentatively reads TRBD1 or TRBD2 (5 bases each). Germline V gene data show CDR1 as DFQATT and CDR2 as SNEGSKA (reference sequence). The CDR3 sequence is 14 residues long. Trimming removed 0 bases at V and 5 bases at J, with 14 bases between. The CDR3 DNA sequence: TGCAGTGCTAGAGATCCGTGGGGGTTGAACGAGCAGTACTTC. This gives the protein CSARDPWGLNEQYF.

The V call is TRBV28, the J call TRBJ2-7, with D tentatively TRBD1 or TRBD2 (5 bases each). V shed 6 bases and J shed 6 bases, with 21 bases lying between them. Germline CDR1 MDHEN, CDR2 SYDVKM. CDR3 length equals 15 residues. This CDR3 is CASSPRMGPRVEQYF. Here the CDR3 DNA reads TGTGCCAGCAGCCCAAGGATGGGACCACGGGTCGAGCAGTACTTC. The whole variable domain, remainder taken from reference TRBV28 and TRBJ2-7, is DVKVTQSSRYLVKRTGEKVFLECVQDMDHENMFWYRQDPGLGLRLIYFSYDVKMKEKGDIPEGYSVSREKKERFSLILESASTNQTSMYLCASSPRMGPRVEQYFGPGTRLTVT.

This clonotype was counted between two and nine times. This chain connects TRBV2 to TRBJ2-7, with 8 bases lining up with TRBD1. This CDR3 region has 17 residues. Germline V CDR1 and CDR2: SNHLY, FYNNEI. V dropped 6 bases and J dropped 2; count of bases not matched to a gene: 15. CDR3 in amino acids: CASSEPSRQGRAYEQYF. Here the CDR3 DNA reads TGTGCCAGCAGCGAACCGTCAAGACAGGGGCGAGCCTACGAGCAGTACTTC.

This clonotype was observed a handful of times. The chain joins TRBV11-2 to TRBJ2-1; D uncertain. Per the germline V gene, CDR1 is SGHAT and CDR2 is FQNNGV. CDR3 length equals 10 residues. Trimming removed 3 bases at V and 12 bases at J, with 6 bases between. CDR3 amino acids: CASSFNRQFF. Written as DNA, the CDR3 is TGTGCCAGCAGCTTTAACCGGCAGTTCTTC.

Only a few counts were recorded for this clonotype. DNA for the CDR3: TGTGCCATCAGTGAGTCGTTGGGGACCCAGTACTTC. Its protein is CAISESLGTQYF. The chain couples TRBV10-3 to TRBJ2-5; no definite D call. V was trimmed by 0 bases and J by 7 bases, leaving 6 bases between them. Germline V gives CDR1 ENHRY, CDR2 SYGVKD. The length of the CDR3 is 12 residues.

This clonotype was found many times. The rearrangement joins TRBV5-1 to TRBJ2-1; 11 nucleotides align to TRBD2. The germline V gene encodes CDR1 SGHRS and CDR2 YFSETQ. V was clipped by 2 bases and J by 3 bases; unmatched bases: 4. CDR3 length: 16 residues. The DNA of the CDR3 is TGCGCCAGCAGCTTTACTCTAGCGGGAGGCTACAATGAGCAGTTCTTC. Its translation: CASSFTLAGGYNEQFF.